Presented here are 24 T cell receptor beta chains from one specimen sequenced in a study of cytomegalovirus exposure and HLA in healthy donors. PCR was performed using 60 Vbeta and 13 Jbeta primers. Libraries were prepared by immunoSEQ multiplex PCR; TCRdb keeps only in-frame clonotypes and omits some of them. The repertoire holds approximately 120,000 clones, with 77% as singletons. Input material: PBMCs. Every receptor here comes from a woman aged 40 to 49 in good health and CMV-seropositive.

The chain joins TRBV29-1 to TRBJ2-7, with 9 bases lining up with TRBD1. J gave up 3 bases and V 6 bases, and 3 bases lay outside the gene matches. Germline values: CDR1 SQVTM, CDR2 ANQGSEA. CDR3 length: 12 amino acids. The CDR3 here is CSVRGQGYEQYF. For the CDR3, the DNA is TGCAGCGTCCGGGGACAGGGCTACGAGCAGTACTTC.

This sequence joins TRBV18 and TRBJ2-2; the match to TRBD2 covers 13 bases. Germline CDR1 KGHSH, CDR2 LQKENI. This CDR3 comprises 17 residues. Trimming cost V 3 bases and J 5 bases; bases outside gene matches: 6. Here the CDR3 DNA reads TGTGCCAGCTCACCTGGACTAGCGGGAGAAGGTACCGGGGAGCTGTTTTTT. Translating it yields CASSPGLAGEGTGELFF. The full variable domain, with the rest looked up from reference TRBV18 and TRBJ2-2, is NAGVMQNPRHLVRRRGQEARLRCSPMKGHSHVYWYRQLPEEGLKFMVYLQKENIIDESGMPKERFSAEFPKEGPSILRIQQVVRGDSAAYFCASSPGLAGEGTGELFFGEGSRLTVL.

The chain combines TRBV10-3 with TRBJ2-7; unclear D gene. V dropped 4 bases and J dropped 6 bases, with 13 bases sitting between them. Germline values: CDR1 ENHRY, CDR2 SYGVKD. The CDR3 is made up of 13 amino acids. CDR3 nucleotide sequence: TGTGCCATCAGTGCCCCTACGAACTCCGAGCAGTACTTC. The encoded protein is CAISAPTNSEQYF.

This clone was detected once. The J gene is TRBJ1-5, the V gene TRBV28; D is unresolved. Deletions cut 5 bases from V and 9 bases from J, with 14 bases between. The V gene's germline CDR1 is MDHEN and CDR2 SYDVKM. The CDR3 has 13 amino acids. CDR3 sequence: CASSPTYRGPQHF. Written as DNA, the CDR3 is TGTGCCAGCAGTCCTACCTACCGGGGGCCCCAGCATTTT.

V usage is TRBV2 and J usage is TRBJ2-2; TRBD2 matches 7 bases. The CDR3 extends over 13 amino acids. Germline V lookup: CDR1 SNHLY, CDR2 FYNNEI. The trim removed 5 bases at V and 8 bases at J, leaving 5 bases unmatched. The chain's CDR3 is CASSSLAVGELFF. The CDR3 bases are TGTGCCAGCAGTTCTCTAGCGGTTGGGGAGCTGTTTTTT.

This CDR3 reads CAWSVGAGVATEAFF. CDR3 nucleotide sequence: TGTGCCTGGAGTGTAGGGGCAGGGGTGGCCACTGAAGCTTTCTTT. The chain couples TRBV30 to TRBJ1-1, with a weak D call TRBD1 (6 bases). The CDR3 is 15 amino acids. The germline CDR1 and CDR2 sequences are GTSNPN and SVGIG (reference sequence). V gave up 0 bases and J gave up 4 bases, with 15 bases separating them.

This chain uses TRBV4-1 with TRBJ1-1; D is unresolved. The CDR3 is 13 amino acids. The V gene lost 2 bases and the J gene lost 4 bases, with 8 bases spanning the gap. CDR1 is MGHRA and CDR2 is YSYEKL in the germline V gene. As DNA, the CDR3 is TGCGCCAGCAGCCAACTCCTAGCCACTGAAGCTTTCTTT. Its translation is CASSQLLATEAFF.

The chain recombines TRBV2 with TRBJ1-6; 8 nucleotides line up with TRBD1. Unmatched junction bases numbered 13, after V lost 8 bases and J lost 7 bases. Germline-derived CDR1 and CDR2 are SNHLY and FYNNEI. This CDR3 region has 16 residues. The CDR3 reads CASFIRRQGINSPLHF. The CDR3, as DNA: TGTGCCAGCTTTATAAGAAGACAGGGGATAAATTCACCCCTCCACTTT.

The chain employs TRBV19 and TRBJ2-7; TRBD2 matches 7 bases. Trimming removed 1 base from V and 0 bases from J; junction bases left unmatched: 6. From germline, CDR1 is LNHDA and CDR2 SQIVND (reference sequence). The CDR3 spans 16 residues. The CDR3 reads CASSIANSGASYEQYF. Here the CDR3 DNA reads TGTGCCAGTAGTATAGCGAACAGCGGGGCCTCCTACGAGCAGTACTTC.

This clone was seen a handful of times. This sample includes further DNA sequences coding for the same CDR3. The genes are TRBV7-3 and TRBJ2-7; 12 nucleotides agree with TRBD1. Germline lookup yields CDR1 SGHTA and CDR2 FQGTGA. CDR3 length: 14 residues. Trimming took 5 bases from V and 4 from J; bases not matched to a gene: 3. This CDR3 reads CASSPGQGAYEQYF. The CDR3 DNA sequence: TGTGCCAGCAGCCCGGGACAGGGGGCATACGAGCAGTACTTC.

The J gene is TRBJ2-5, the V gene TRBV4-1; D might be TRBD2 (5 bases). CDR3 length: 16 amino acids. Germline V gives CDR1 MGHRA, CDR2 YSYEKL. V was trimmed by 3 bases and J by 2 bases, leaving 16 bases between them. This chain's CDR3 is CASSQIPGSLQETQYF. The CDR3 nucleotides read TGCGCCAGCAGCCAGATACCGGGAAGCTTACAAGAGACCCAGTACTTC.

This chain connects TRBV11-3 to TRBJ1-1; D gene uncertain. V was trimmed by 5 bases and J by 0 bases, leaving 10 bases between them. The germline gives CDR1 SGHNT, CDR2 YENEEA. The CDR3 runs to 14 residues. CDR3 nucleotides: TGTGCCAGCAGCCTCAGTTCCATGAACACTGAAGCTTTCTTT. This translates into CASSLSSMNTEAFF.

In its sample, this clone was seen a few times. The chain carries TRBV4-1 and TRBJ2-1; 14 bases agree with TRBD2. The CDR3 runs 16 residues. V was clipped by 0 bases and J by 9 bases; unmatched bases: 4. CDR1 and CDR2 from the germline V gene are MGHRA and YSYEKL. The CDR3 nucleotides are TGCGCCAGCAGCCAAGATCGACTAGCGGGAGGGTCTGAGCAGTTCTTC. It codes for CASSQDRLAGGSEQFF.

This clone was detected only once. The chain has TRBV5-1 and TRBJ2-7; D is perhaps TRBD1 (6 bases). The ends were cut back, 2 bases at V and 5 bases at J, with 17 bases in the middle. CDR1 SGHRS and CDR2 YFSETQ come from the germline V gene. CDR3 length: 15 amino acids. In nucleotides, the CDR3 is TGCGCCAGCAGCTTAACAGGGTGGGCGTCAAACGAGCAGTACTTC. Its translation is CASSLTGWASNEQYF.

This clone was seen once. This chain links TRBV2 with TRBJ2-1; TRBD2 matches at 8 bases. Trimming took 7 bases from V and 3 from J; bases not matched to a gene: 8. This CDR3 has 15 amino acids. Looked up from germline, CDR1 is SNHLY and CDR2 is FYNNEI. CDR3 residues: CASTPPGTSYNEQFF. DNA of the CDR3: TGTGCCAGCACCCCTCCTGGGACTAGCTACAATGAGCAGTTCTTC.

V and J are TRBV29-1 and TRBJ1-4; a possible D gene is TRBD1 (6 bases). V dropped 3 bases and J dropped 8 bases, with 10 bases sitting between them. The germline V gene encodes CDR1 SQVTM and CDR2 ANQGSEA. The length of the CDR3 is 12 residues. CDR3 sequence (DNA): TGCAGCGTTGACAGGGGCGGAGAAAAACTGTTTTTT. Translation: CSVDRGGEKLFF.

The table lists this clone with a count of one. The genes are TRBV4-2 and TRBJ2-5; no reliable D call. Germline assignment: CDR1 LGHNA and CDR2 YNFKEQ. CDR3 length: 17 amino acids. V was trimmed by 2 bases and J by 3 bases, leaving 19 bases between them. Here the CDR3 reads CASSQRKARVREETQYF. CDR3 coding DNA: TGTGCCAGCAGCCAAAGAAAGGCCCGGGTTCGAGAAGAGACCCAGTACTTC.

This rearrangement joins TRBV7-9 to TRBJ2-7, with TRBD2 matching 11 bases. J lost 5 bases, V lost 0 bases, and 12 bases had no gene match. Looked up from germline, CDR1 is SEHNR and CDR2 is FQNEAQ (reference sequence). The length of the CDR3 is 18 residues. The DNA of the CDR3 is TGTGCCAGCAGCTTAGCACTAGCGGGAGTTCCGTCCACCCACGAGCAGTACTTC. It codes for CASSLALAGVPSTHEQYF. Full variable domain (remainder filled in from reference TRBV7-9 and TRBJ2-7): DTGVSQNPRHKITKRGQNVTFRCDPISEHNRLYWYRQTLGQGPEFLTYFQNEAQLEKSRLLSDRFSAERPKGSFSTLEIQRTEQGDSAMYLCASSLALAGVPSTHEQYFGPGTRLTVT.

This clone has at least ten counts. This chain connects TRBV28 to TRBJ1-3; 8 bases are a match to TRBD1. CDR1 and CDR2 from the germline V gene are MDHEN and SYDVKM. The CDR3 runs 14 residues. V trimming: 7 bases; J trimming: 4 bases; junction bases outside the gene matches: 6. The CDR3 sequence is CASTETGAGNTIYF. CDR3 nucleotide sequence: TGTGCCAGCACTGAGACAGGGGCCGGAAACACCATATATTTT.

The chain recombines TRBV27 with TRBJ2-1; 7 nucleotides agree with TRBD2. The V segment lost 6 bases and the J segment 3 bases; nucleotides outside the gene matches: 8. CDR3 length equals 15 residues. The germline CDR1 and CDR2 sequences are MNHEY and SMNVEV (reference sequence). CDR3 bases: TGTGCCAGCAGCACCCCCTCGGGGGGCTACAATGAGCAGTTCTTC. It codes for CASSTPSGGYNEQFF.

CDR3 DNA sequence: TGTGCCAGCAGTCCGGGGGATGTAGAGACCCAGTACTTC. Its protein product is CASSPGDVETQYF. V and J are TRBV6-5 and TRBJ2-5, with D possibly being TRBD2 (6 bases). This CDR3 is built from 13 residues. Germline CDR1 MNHEY, CDR2 SVGAGI. The V end lost 5 bases, the J end lost 4 bases, and 11 bases lay between the germline ends.

J is TRBJ1-1 and V is TRBV15; 9 bases agree with TRBD1. The CDR3 runs to 15 residues. Germline CDR1 LNHNV, CDR2 YYDKDF (reference sequence). V trimming: 5 bases; J trimming: 4 bases; junction bases outside the gene matches: 8. Here the CDR3 DNA reads TGTGCCACCAGCTCGGGACAGGGAGGTGGCACTGAAGCTTTCTTT. This sequence encodes CATSSGQGGGTEAFF.

This clone was seen a handful of times. The gene calls are TRBV19 and TRBJ2-7; possible D gene TRBD1, 6 bases. Trimming shortened V by 4 bases and J by 0 bases, and 13 bases separated the two germline ends. The CDR3 is 15 amino acids. Per germline, CDR1 LNHDA and CDR2 SQIVND (reference sequence). The CDR3 DNA follows: TGTGCCAGTAGTACACAGGGTAAGGCCTCCTACGAGCAGTACTTC. Protein: CASSTQGKASYEQYF.

J is TRBJ2-5 and V is TRBV5-6, with 7 bases aligning to TRBD2. Germline loops: CDR1 SGHDT, CDR2 YYEEEE. The CDR3 extends over 16 amino acids. V shed 5 bases and J 4 bases; nucleotides not matched to a gene: 14. CDR3 sequence (DNA): TGTGCCAGCAGTCGGCCCCCCGGACTAGAGGGAGAGACCCAGTACTTC. This gives the protein CASSRPPGLEGETQYF.